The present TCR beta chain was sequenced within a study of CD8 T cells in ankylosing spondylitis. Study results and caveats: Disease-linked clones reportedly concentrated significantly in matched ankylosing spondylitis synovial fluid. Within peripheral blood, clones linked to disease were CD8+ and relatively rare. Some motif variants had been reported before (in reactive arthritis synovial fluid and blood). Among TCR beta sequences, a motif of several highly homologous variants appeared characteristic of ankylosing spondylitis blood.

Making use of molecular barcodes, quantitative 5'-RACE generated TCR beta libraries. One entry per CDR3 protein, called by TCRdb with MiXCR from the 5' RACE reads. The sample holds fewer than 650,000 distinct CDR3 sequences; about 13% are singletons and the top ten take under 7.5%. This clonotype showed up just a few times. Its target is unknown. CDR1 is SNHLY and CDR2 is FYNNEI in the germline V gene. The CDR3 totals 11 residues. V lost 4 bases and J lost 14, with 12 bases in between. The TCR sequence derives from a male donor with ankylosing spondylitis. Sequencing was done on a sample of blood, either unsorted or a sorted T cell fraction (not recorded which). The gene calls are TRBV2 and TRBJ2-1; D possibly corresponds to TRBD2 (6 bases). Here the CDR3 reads CASSGTGAEFF. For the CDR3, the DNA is TGTGCCAGCAGTGGAACGGGAGCGGAGTTCTTC.